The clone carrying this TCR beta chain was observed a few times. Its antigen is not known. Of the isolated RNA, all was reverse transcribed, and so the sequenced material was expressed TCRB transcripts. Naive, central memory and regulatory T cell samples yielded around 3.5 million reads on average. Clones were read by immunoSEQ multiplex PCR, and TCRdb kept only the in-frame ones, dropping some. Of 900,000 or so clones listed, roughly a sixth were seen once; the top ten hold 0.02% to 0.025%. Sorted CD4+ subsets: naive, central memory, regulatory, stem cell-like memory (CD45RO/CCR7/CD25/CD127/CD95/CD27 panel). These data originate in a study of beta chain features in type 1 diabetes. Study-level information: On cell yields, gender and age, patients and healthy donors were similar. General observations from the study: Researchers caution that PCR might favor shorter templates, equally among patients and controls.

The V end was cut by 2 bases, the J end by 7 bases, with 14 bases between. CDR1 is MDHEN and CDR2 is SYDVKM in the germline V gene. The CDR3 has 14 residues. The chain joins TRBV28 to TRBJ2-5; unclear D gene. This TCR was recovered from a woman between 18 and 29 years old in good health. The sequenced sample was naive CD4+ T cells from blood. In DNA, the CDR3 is TGTGCCAGCAGTTTAGTTTCCCCGGAAGGGACCCAGTACTTC. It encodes CASSLVSPEGTQYF.